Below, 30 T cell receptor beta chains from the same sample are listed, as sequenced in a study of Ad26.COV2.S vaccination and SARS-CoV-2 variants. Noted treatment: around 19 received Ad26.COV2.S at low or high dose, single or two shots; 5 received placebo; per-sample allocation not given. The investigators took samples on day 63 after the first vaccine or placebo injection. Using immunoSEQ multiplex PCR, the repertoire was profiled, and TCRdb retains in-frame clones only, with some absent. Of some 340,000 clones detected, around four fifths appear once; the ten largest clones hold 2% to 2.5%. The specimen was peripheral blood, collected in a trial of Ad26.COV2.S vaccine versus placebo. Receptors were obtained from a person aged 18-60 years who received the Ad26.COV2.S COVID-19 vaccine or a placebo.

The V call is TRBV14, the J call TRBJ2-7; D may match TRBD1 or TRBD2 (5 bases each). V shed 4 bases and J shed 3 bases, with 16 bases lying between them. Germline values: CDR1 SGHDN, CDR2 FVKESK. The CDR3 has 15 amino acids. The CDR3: CASSPGRALFYEQYF. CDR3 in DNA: TGTGCCAGCAGCCCGGGACGGGCTCTTTTCTACGAGCAGTACTTC.

CDR3 DNA sequence: TGTGCCAGCAGCGACCGGGACGGCCGCAATGAGCAGTTCTTC. Translation: CASSDRDGRNEQFF. The chain uses TRBV7-9 and TRBJ2-1; D might be TRBD1 or TRBD2, each matching 5 bases. Trimming removed 5 bases from V and 6 bases from J, with 14 bases in between. The length of the CDR3 is 14 residues. Per the germline V gene, CDR1 is SEHNR and CDR2 is FQNEAQ (reference sequence).

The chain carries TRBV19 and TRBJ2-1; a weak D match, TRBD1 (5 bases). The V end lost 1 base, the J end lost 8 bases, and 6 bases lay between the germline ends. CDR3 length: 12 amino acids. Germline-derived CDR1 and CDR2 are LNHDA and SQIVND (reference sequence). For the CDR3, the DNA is TGTGCCAGTAGTATAGGGGGCTATGAGCAGTTCTTC. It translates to CASSIGGYEQFF.

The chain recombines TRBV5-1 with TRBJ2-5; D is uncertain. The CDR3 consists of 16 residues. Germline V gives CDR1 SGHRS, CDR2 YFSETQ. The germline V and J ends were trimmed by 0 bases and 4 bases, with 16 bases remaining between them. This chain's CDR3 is CASSLGYSRWGETQYF. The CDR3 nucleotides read TGCGCCAGCAGCTTGGGTTACTCTCGGTGGGGAGAGACCCAGTACTTC.

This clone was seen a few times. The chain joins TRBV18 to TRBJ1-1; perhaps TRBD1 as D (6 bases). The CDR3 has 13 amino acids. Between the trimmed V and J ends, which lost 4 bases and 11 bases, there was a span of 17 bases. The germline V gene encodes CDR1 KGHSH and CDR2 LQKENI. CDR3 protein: CASSLYRESRAFF. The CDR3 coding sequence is TGTGCCAGCTCACTTTACAGGGAGAGTAGGGCTTTCTTT.

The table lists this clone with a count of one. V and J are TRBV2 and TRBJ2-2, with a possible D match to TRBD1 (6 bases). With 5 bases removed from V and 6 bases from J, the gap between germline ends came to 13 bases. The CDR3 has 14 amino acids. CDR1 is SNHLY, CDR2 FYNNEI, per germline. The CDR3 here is CASSKNRDPGELFF. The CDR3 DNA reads TGTGCCAGCAGTAAAAACAGGGACCCCGGGGAGCTGTTTTTT.

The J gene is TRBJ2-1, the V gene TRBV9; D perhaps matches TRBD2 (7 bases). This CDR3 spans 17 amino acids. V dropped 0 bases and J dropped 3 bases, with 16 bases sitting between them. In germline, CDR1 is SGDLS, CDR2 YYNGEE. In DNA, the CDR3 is TGTGCCAGCAGCGTAGGTGTGGCAGGGGAGGGCTACAATGAGCAGTTCTTC. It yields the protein CASSVGVAGEGYNEQFF.

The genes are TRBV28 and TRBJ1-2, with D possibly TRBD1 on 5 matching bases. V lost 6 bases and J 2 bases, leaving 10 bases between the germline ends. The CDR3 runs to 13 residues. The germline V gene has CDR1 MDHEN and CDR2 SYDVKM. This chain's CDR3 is CASSPRQNYGYTF. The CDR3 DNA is TGTGCCAGCAGCCCCAGACAGAACTATGGCTACACCTTC.

The CDR3 here is CASSRPGTEAFF. CDR3 nucleotides: TGTGCCAGCAGCCGACCGGGGACTGAAGCTTTCTTT. The chain uses TRBV13 and TRBJ1-1; the D is unclear. V was shortened by 5 bases and J by 5 bases, with 9 bases between the two germline ends. The CDR3 covers 12 residues. The germline gives CDR1 PRHDT, CDR2 FYEKMQ (reference sequence).

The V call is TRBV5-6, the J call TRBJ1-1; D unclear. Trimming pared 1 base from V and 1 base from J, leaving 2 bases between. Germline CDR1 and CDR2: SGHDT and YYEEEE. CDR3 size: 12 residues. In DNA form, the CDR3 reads TGTGCCAGCAGCTTGTCGAACACTGAAGCTTTCTTT. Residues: CASSLSNTEAFF.

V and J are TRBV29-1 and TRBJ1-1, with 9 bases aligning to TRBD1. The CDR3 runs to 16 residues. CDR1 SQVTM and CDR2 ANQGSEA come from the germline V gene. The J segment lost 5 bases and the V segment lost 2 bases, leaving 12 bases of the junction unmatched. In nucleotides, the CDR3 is TGCAGCGTTGAACGCACACTTAACAGGGGGCGGACTGAAGCTTTCTTT. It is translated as CSVERTLNRGRTEAFF.

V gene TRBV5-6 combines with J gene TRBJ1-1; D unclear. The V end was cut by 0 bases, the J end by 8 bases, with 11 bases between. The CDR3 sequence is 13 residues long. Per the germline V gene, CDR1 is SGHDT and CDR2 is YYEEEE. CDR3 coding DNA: TGTGCCAGCAGCTTGGCCTTTACAGACGAAGCTTTCTTT. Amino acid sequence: CASSLAFTDEAFF.

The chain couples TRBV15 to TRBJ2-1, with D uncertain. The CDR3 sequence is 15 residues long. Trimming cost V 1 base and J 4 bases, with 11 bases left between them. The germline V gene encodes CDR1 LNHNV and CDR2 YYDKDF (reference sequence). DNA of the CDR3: TGTGCCACCAGCAGAGGGGCACAATTATACAATGAGCAGTTCTTC. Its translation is CATSRGAQLYNEQFF.

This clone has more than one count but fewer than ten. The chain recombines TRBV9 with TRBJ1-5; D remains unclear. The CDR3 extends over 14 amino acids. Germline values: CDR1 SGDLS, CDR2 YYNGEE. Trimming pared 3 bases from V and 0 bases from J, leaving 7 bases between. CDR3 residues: CASSGRPSNQPQHF. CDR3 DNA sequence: TGTGCCAGCAGCGGACGACCTAGCAATCAGCCCCAGCATTTT. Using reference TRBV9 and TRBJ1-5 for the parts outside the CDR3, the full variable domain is DSGVTQTPKHLITATGQRVTLRCSPRSGDLSVYWYQQSLDQGLQFLIQYYNGEERAKGNILERFSAQQFPDLHSELNLSSLELGDSALYFCASSGRPSNQPQHFGDGTRLSIL.

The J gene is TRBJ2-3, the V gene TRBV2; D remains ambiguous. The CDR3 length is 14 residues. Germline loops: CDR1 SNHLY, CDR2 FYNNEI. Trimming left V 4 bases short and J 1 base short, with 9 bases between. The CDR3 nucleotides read TGTGCCAGCAGTGTAATGAGCGGCACAGATACGCAGTATTTT. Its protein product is CASSVMSGTDTQYF.

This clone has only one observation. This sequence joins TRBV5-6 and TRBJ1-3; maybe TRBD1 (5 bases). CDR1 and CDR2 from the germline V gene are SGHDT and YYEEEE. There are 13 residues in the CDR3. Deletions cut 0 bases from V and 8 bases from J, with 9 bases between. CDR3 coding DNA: TGTGCCAGCAGCTTGGGAGGGGTATACACCATATATTTT. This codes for CASSLGGVYTIYF. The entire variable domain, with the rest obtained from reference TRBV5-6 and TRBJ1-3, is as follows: DAGVTQSPTHLIKTRGQQVTLRCSPKSGHDTVSWYQQALGQGPQFIFQYYEEEERQRGNFPDRFSGHQFPNYSSELNVNALLLGDSALYLCASSLGGVYTIYFGEGSWLTVV.

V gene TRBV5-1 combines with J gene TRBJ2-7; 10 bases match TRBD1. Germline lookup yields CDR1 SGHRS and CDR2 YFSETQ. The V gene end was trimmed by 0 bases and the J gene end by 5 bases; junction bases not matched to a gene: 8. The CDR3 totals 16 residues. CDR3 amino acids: CASSLGLDRGRDEQYF. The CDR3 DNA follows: TGCGCCAGCAGCTTGGGGCTGGACAGGGGGAGGGACGAGCAGTACTTC.

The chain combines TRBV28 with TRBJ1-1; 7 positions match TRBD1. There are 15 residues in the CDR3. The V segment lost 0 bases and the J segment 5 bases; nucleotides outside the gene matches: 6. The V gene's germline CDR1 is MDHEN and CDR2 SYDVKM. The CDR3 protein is CASSLWRQGKTEAFF. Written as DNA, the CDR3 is TGTGCCAGCAGTTTATGGAGACAGGGAAAGACTGAAGCTTTCTTT. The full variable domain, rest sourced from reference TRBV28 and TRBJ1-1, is DVKVTQSSRYLVKRTGEKVFLECVQDMDHENMFWYRQDPGLGLRLIYFSYDVKMKEKGDIPEGYSVSREKKERFSLILESASTNQTSMYLCASSLWRQGKTEAFFGQGTRLTVV.

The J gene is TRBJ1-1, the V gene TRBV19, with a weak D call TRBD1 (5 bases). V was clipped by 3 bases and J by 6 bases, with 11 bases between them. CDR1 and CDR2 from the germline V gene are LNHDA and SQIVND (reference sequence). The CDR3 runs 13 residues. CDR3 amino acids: CASSMGARAEAFF. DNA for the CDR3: TGTGCCAGTAGTATGGGAGCCAGGGCTGAAGCTTTCTTT. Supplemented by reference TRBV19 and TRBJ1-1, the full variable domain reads DGGITQSPKYLFRKEGQNVTLSCEQNLNHDAMYWYRQDPGQGLRLIYYSQIVNDFQKGDIAEGYSVSREKKESFPLTVTSAQKNPTAFYLCASSMGARAEAFFGQGTRLTVV.

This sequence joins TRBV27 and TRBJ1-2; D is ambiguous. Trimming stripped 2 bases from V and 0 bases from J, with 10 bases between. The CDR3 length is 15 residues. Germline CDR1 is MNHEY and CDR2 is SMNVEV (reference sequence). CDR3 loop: CASSLNLASNYGYTF. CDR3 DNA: TGTGCCAGCAGTTTAAATCTAGCTTCTAACTATGGCTACACCTTC.

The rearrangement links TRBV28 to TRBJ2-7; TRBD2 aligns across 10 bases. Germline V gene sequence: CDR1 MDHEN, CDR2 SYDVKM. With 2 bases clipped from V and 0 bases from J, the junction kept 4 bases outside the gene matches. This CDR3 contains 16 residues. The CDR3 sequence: CASSLHSGGISYEQYF. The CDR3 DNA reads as TGTGCCAGCAGTTTACATAGCGGGGGGATCTCCTACGAGCAGTACTTC.

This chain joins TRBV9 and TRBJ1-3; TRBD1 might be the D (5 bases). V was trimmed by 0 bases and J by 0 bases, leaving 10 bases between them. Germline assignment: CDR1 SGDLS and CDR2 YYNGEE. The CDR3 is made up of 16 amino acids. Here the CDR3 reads CASSVGGSSSGNTIYF. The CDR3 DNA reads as TGTGCCAGCAGCGTAGGGGGCAGCTCCTCTGGAAACACCATATATTTT.

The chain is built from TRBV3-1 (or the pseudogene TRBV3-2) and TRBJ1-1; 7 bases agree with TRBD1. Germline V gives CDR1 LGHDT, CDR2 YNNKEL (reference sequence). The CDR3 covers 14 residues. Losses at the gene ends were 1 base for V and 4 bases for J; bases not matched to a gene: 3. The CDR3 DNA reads TGTGCCAGCAGCCAAGGACAGGGAGGCACTGAAGCTTTCTTT. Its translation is CASSQGQGGTEAFF.

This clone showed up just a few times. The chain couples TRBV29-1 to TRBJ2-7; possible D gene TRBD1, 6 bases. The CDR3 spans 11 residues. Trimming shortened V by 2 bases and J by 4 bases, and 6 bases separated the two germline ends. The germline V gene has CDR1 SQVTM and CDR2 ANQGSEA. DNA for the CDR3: TGCAGCGTTGAACAGGGGTACGAGCAGTACTTC. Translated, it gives CSVEQGYEQYF.

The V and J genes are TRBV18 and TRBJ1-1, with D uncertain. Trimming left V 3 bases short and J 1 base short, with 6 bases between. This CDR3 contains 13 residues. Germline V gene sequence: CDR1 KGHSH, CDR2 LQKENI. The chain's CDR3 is CASSPAQNTEAFF. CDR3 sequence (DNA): TGTGCCAGCTCACCGGCCCAGAACACTGAAGCTTTCTTT.

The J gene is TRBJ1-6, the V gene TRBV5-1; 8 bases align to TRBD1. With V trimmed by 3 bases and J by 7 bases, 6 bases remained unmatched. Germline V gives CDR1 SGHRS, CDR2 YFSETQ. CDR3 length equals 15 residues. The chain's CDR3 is CASSSDRVPNSPLHF. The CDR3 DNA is TGCGCCAGCAGCTCGGACAGGGTGCCCAATTCACCCCTCCACTTT.

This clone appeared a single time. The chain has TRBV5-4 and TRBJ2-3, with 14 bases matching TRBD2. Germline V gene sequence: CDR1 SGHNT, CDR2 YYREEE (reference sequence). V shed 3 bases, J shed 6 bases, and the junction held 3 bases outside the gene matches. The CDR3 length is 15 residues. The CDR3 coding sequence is TGTGCCAGCAGCTGGACTAGCGGGGGGACGGATACGCAGTATTTT. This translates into CASSWTSGGTDTQYF.

The CDR3 reads CASRDRIGQTPNTGELFF. CDR3 coding DNA: TGTGCCAGTAGAGACCGTATTGGACAGACCCCGAACACCGGGGAGCTGTTTTTT. The J gene is TRBJ2-2, the V gene TRBV19, with a tentative D call TRBD1 (6 bases). Germline V lookup: CDR1 LNHDA, CDR2 SQIVND (reference sequence). This CDR3 region has 18 residues. Trimming cost V 6 bases and J 0 bases, with 20 bases left between them.

This chain's CDR3 is CASSLGIVGRTGELFF. In DNA form, the CDR3 reads TGCGCCAGCAGCTTGGGGATTGTAGGCCGGACCGGGGAGCTGTTTTTT. The chain uses TRBV5-1 and TRBJ2-2; D uncertain. Trimming took off 0 bases at V and 5 bases at J, with 14 bases between the two ends. The CDR3 extends over 16 amino acids. Germline CDR1 SGHRS, CDR2 YFSETQ.

The CDR3 sequence is CASSTTRGGDSPLHF. CDR3 coding DNA: TGCGCCAGCAGCACCACCAGGGGGGGCGATTCACCCCTCCACTTT. J is TRBJ1-6 and V is TRBV5-1; 7 nucleotides agree with TRBD1. In germline, CDR1 is SGHRS, CDR2 YFSETQ. Trimming removed 4 bases from V and 8 bases from J; junction bases left unmatched: 9. The CDR3 has 15 residues.